This record covers a single T cell receptor (beta chain). Its cognate antigen is unknown. TCRdb's copy holds only in-frame clones and misses some; the assay was immunoSEQ multiplex PCR. Of 300,000 to 350,000 clones listed, approximately 86% are singletons. This sample was included in a study of Ad26.COV2.S vaccination and SARS-CoV-2 variants. The treatment: around 19 received Ad26.COV2.S at low or high dose, single or two shots; roughly 5 received placebo; per-sample allocation not given. Following the first vaccine or placebo injection, samples were taken on day 63. At a Boston site, the person donating was an adult of 18-55 years. The study, taken as a whole, reports: Reported findings describe substantial breadth in spike-specific CD8+ and CD4+ T cell responses following vaccination. Participants in the vaccine arm had higher spike-specific TCR breadth; placebo recipients had lower.

The CDR3 extends over 16 amino acids. CDR1 is MGHRA, CDR2 YSYEKL, per germline. Trimming took 4 bases from V and 3 from J, leaving 18 bases between them. The sequenced sample was peripheral blood, obtained in a trial of Ad26.COV2.S vaccine versus placebo. This receptor was obtained from a person between 18 and 59 years old who received the Ad26.COV2.S COVID-19 vaccine or a placebo. The chain joins TRBV4-1 to TRBJ2-5; D perhaps matches TRBD2 (5 bases). The DNA of the CDR3 is TGCGCCAGCAGCCCCTCGGGGTTGGGGTTTAAAGAGACCCAGTACTTC. Translating it yields CASSPSGLGFKETQYF.